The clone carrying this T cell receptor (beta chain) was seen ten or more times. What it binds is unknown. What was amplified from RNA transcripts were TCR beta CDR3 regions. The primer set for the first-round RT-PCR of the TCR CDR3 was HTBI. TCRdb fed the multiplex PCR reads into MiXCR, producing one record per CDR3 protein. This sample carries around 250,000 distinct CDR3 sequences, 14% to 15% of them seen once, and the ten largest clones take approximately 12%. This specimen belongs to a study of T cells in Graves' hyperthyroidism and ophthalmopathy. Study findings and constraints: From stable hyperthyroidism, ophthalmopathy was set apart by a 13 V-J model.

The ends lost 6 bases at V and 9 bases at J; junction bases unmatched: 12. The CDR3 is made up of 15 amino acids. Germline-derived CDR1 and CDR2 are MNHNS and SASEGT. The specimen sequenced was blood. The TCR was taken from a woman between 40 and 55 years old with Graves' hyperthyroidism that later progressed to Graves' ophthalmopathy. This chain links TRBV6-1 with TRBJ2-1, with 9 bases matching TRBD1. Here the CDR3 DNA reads TGTGCCAGCAGAGAAACAGGGGGCGCTTCGGGTGAGCAGTTCTTC. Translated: CASRETGGASGEQFF.